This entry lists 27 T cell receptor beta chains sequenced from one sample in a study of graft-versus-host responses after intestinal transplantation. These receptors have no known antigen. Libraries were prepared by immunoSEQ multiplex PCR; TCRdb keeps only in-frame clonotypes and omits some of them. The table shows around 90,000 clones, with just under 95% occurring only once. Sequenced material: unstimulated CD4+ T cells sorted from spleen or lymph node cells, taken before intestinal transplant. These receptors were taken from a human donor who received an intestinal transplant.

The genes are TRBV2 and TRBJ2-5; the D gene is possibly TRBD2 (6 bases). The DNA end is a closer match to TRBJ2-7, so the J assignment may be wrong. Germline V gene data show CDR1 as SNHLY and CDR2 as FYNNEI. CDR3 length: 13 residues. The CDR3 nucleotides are TGTGCCAGCTTCCGGGACTCTGGATACGAGCAGTACTTC. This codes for CASFRDSGYEQYF.

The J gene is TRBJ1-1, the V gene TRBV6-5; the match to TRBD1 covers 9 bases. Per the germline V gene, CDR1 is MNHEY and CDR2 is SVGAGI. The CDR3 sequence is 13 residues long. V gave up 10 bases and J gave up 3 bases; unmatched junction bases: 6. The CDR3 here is CATGRDRDTEAFF. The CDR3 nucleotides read TGTGCCACGGGCCGGGACAGGGACACTGAAGCTTTCTTT.

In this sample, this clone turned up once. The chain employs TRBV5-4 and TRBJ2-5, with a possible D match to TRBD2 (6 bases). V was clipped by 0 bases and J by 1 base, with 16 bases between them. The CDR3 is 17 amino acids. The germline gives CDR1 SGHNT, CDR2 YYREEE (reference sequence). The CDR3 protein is CASSLGLRRASQETQYF. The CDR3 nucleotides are TGTGCCAGCAGCTTGGGCTTAAGGAGGGCTAGCCAAGAGACCCAGTACTTC.

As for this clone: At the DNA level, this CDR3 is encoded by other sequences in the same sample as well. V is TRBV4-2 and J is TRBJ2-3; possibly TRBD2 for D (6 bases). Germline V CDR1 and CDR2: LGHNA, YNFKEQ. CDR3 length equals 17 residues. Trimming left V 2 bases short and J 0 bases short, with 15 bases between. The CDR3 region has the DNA TGTGCCAGCAGCCAAACCGGGACTCGCTCTAGCACAGATACGCAGTATTTT. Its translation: CASSQTGTRSSTDTQYF.

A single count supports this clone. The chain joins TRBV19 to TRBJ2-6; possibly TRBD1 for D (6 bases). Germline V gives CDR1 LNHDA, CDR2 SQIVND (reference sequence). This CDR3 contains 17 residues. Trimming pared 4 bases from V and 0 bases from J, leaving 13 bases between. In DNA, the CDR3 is TGTGCCAGTAGTAGACAGGACAGTCACTCTGGGGCCAACGTCCTGACTTTC. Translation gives CASSRQDSHSGANVLTF.

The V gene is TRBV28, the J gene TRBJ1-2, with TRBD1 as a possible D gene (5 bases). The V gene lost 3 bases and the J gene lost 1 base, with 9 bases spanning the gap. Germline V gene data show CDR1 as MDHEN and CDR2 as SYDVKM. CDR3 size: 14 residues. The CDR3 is CASSLTASNYGYTF. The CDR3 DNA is TGTGCCAGCAGTTTGACAGCCAGTAACTATGGCTACACCTTC.

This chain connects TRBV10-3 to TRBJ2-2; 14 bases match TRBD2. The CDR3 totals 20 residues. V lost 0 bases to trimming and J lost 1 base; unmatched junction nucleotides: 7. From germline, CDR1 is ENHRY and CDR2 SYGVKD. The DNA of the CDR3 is TGTGCCATCAGTGAGTCTTGGGGACTAGCGGGAGCCAGGAACACCGGGGAGCTGTTTTTT. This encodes CAISESWGLAGARNTGELFF.

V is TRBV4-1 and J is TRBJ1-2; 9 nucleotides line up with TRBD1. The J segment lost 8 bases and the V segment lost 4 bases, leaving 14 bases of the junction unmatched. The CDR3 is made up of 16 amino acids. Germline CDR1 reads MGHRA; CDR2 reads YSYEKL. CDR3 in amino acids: CASSLDAQGAGWGYTF. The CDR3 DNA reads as TGCGCCAGCAGCCTCGACGCACAGGGGGCAGGGTGGGGCTACACCTTC.

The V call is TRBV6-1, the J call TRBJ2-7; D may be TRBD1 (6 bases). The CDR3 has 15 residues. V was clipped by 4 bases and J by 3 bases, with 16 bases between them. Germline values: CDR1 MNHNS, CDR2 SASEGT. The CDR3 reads CASSGIQNRVYEQYF. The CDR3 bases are TGTGCCAGCAGTGGCATCCAAAACAGGGTCTACGAGCAGTACTTC.

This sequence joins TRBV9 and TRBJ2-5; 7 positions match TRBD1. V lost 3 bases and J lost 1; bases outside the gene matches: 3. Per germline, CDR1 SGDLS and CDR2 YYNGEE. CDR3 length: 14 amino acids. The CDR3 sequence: CASSEGQPQETQYF. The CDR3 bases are TGTGCCAGCAGCGAGGGACAGCCCCAAGAGACCCAGTACTTC.

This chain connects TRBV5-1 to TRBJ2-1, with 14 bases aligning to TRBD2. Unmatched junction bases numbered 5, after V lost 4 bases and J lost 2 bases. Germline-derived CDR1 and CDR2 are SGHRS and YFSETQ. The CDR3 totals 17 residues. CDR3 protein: CASSPGLAGAPYNEQFF. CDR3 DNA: TGCGCCAGCAGCCCGGGACTAGCGGGAGCCCCCTACAATGAGCAGTTCTTC.

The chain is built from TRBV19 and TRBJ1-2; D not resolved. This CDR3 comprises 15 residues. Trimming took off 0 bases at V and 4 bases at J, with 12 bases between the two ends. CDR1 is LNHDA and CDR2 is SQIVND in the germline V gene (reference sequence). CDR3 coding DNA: TGTGCCAGTAGTATAGATCCCAACAGATCCTATGGCTACACCTTC. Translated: CASSIDPNRSYGYTF.

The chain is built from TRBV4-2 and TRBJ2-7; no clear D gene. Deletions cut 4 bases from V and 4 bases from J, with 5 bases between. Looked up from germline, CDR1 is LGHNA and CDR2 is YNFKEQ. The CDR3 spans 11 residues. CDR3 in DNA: TGTGCCAGCAGCCGGAGTTACGAGCAGTACTTC. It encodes CASSRSYEQYF.

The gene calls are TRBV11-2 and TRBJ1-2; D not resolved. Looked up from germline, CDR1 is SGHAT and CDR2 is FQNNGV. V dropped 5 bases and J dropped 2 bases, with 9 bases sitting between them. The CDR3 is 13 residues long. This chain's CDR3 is CASSPQENYGYTF. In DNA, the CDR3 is TGTGCCAGCAGCCCCCAGGAAAACTATGGCTACACCTTC.

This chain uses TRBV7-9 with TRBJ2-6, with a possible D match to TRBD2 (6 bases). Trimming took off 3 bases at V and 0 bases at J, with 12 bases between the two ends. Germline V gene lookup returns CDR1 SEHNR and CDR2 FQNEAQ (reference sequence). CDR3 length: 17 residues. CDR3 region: CASSLTSGRSGANVLTF. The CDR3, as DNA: TGTGCCAGCAGCTTGACTAGTGGGCGCTCTGGGGCCAACGTCCTGACTTTC.

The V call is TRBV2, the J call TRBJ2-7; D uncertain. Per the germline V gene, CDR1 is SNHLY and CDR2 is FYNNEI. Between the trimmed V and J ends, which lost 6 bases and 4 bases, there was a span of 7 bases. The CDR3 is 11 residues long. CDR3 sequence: CASRGEYEQYF. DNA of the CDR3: TGTGCCAGCAGAGGAGAATACGAGCAGTACTTC.

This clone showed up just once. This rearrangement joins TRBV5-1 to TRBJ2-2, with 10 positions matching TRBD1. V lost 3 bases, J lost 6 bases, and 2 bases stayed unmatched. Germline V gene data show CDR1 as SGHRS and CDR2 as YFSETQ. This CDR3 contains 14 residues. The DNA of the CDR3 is TGCGCCAGCAGCTCCGGGACAGGGGCCGGGGAGCTGTTTTTT. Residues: CASSSGTGAGELFF.

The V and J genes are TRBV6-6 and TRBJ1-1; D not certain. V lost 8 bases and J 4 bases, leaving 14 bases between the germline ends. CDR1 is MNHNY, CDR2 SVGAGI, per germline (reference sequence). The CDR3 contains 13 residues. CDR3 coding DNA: TGTGCCAGCGGTAGGGCGGTGGGCACTGAAGCTTTCTTT. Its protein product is CASGRAVGTEAFF.

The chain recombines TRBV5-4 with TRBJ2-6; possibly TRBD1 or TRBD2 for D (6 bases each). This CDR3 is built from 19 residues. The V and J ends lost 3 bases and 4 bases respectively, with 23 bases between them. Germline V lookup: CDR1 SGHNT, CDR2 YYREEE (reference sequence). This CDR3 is CASSSPGGGTAGGANVLTF. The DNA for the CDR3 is TGTGCCAGCAGCTCTCCAGGAGGGGGAACGGCGGGAGGGGCCAACGTCCTGACTTTC. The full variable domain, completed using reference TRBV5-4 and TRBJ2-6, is ETGVTQSPTHLIKTRGQQVTLRCSSQSGHNTVSWYQQALGQGPQFIFQYYREEENGRGNFPPRFSGLQFPNYSSELNVNALELDDSALYLCASSSPGGGTAGGANVLTFGAGSRLTVL.

DNA of the CDR3: TGTGCCAGCAGCCATGCCCGAATCGGTGGGAACACTGAAGCTTTCTTT. Encoded protein: CASSHARIGGNTEAFF. The V and J genes are TRBV14 and TRBJ1-1; D is unclear. The CDR3 covers 16 residues. Germline CDR1 and CDR2: SGHDN and FVKESK. Trimming removed 3 bases from V and 1 base from J, with 15 bases in between.

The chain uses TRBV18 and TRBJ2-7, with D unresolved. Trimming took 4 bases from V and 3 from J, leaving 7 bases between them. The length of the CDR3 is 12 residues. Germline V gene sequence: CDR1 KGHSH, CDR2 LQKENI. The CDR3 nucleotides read TGTGCCAGCTCACTAATCATCTACGAGCAGTACTTC. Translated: CASSLIIYEQYF.

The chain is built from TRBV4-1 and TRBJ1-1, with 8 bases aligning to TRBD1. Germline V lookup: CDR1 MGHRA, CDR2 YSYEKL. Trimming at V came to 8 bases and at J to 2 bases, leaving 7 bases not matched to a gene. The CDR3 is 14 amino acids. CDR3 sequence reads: CASGGDRINTEAFF. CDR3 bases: TGCGCCAGCGGGGGGGACAGGATAAACACTGAAGCTTTCTTT.

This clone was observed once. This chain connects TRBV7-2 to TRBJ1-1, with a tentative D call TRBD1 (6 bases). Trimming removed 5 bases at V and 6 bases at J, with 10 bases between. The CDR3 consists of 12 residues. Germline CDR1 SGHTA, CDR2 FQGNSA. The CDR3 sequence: CASSLRGAEAFF. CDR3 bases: TGTGCCAGCAGCCTCAGGGGCGCTGAAGCTTTCTTT.

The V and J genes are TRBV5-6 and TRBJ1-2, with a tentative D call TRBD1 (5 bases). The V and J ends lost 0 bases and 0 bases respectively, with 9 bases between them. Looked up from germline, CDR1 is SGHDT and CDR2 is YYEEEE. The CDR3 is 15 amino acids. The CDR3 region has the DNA TGTGCCAGCAGCTTGGCGGGGGTAGCTAACTATGGCTACACCTTC. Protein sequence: CASSLAGVANYGYTF.

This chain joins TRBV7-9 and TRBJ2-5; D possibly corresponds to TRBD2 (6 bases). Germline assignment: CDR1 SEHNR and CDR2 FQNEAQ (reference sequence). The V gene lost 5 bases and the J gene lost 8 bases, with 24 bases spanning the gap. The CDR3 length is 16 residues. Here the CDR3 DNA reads TGTGCCAGCAGCGCTTTAGCGGAGGGAGCCCCAAGTACCCAGTACTTC. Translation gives CASSALAEGAPSTQYF.

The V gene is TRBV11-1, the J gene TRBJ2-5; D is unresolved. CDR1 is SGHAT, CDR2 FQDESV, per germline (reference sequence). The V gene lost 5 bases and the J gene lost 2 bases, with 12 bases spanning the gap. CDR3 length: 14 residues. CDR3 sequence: CASSPTVQQETQYF. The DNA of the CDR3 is TGTGCCAGCAGCCCAACCGTCCAGCAAGAGACCCAGTACTTC.

The CDR3 is CASSQDWNSNQPQHF. The CDR3 DNA reads as TGCGCCAGCAGCCAAGACTGGAATAGCAATCAGCCCCAGCATTTT. The chain recombines TRBV4-1 with TRBJ1-5; no definite D call. V dropped 0 bases and J dropped 0 bases, with 6 bases sitting between them. Germline V lookup: CDR1 MGHRA, CDR2 YSYEKL. CDR3 length: 15 amino acids.